This T cell receptor beta chain was recovered during a study of human T cells and chemical hapten exposure. Study-level information: The study traced per-sample TCR yield variation mainly to small differences in pooled library volumes.

Only a few counts were recorded for this clonotype. What it binds is unknown. The CDR3 length is 12 residues. Germline CDR1 LGHNT, CDR2 FRNRAP. The V end lost 2 bases, the J end lost 3 bases, and 2 bases lay between the germline ends. The starting material, unfractionated whole blood, was used for total RNA extraction. In the library, unique molecular identifiers were attached to individual cDNA molecules. Original processing methods: Sample TCR counts, which ranged from about 20,000 to 690,600, had a median of roughly 96,000. TCRdb independently ran MiXCR on the reads; one entry per CDR3 protein. Clone size and V and J calls follow TCRdb, not the original study. The data show about 120,000 distinct CDR3 sequences, over 7% seen once. Study outcomes and limitations: After DPC sensitization, TCRs above 1 in 1000 frequency showed no change.

The TCR originated in a human donor in good health. Some clones in this sample may be carry-over from other donors' samples. The material sequenced was whole blood. The rearrangement uses TRBV12-5 and TRBJ1-5, with D hard to call. The CDR3: CASGLPNQPQHF. The CDR3 region has the DNA TGTGCTAGTGGTTTGCCCAATCAGCCCCAGCATTTT. Using reference TRBV12-5 and TRBJ1-5 for the parts outside the CDR3, the full variable domain is DARVTQTPRHKVTEMGQEVTMRCQPILGHNTVFWYRQTMMQGLELLAYFRNRAPLDDSGMPKDRFSAEMPDATLATLKIQPSEPRDSAVYFCASGLPNQPQHFGDGTRLSIL.